The TCR beta chain under discussion was sequenced for a study of blood T cells in healthy people across ages. This clonotype was counted only a few times. No fewer than 6 micrograms of total RNA were isolated from every sample. The CDR3 length is 14 residues. The germline V gene has CDR1 SGHTA and CDR2 FQGNSA. The trim removed 7 bases at V and 5 bases at J, leaving 7 bases unmatched. Primed by a sample-barcoded 5' primer and a J-beta primer mix, a second PCR proceeded for about 7 to 11 cycles. TCRdb ran MiXCR on the 5' RACE reads and lists one entry per CDR3 protein. The sample has 900,000 to 950,000 distinct CDR3 sequences; about 27% are singletons. These data also formed part of another study, on T cells of mothers and their children. That source reports: Mother-child pairs who were related displayed a slightly higher overlap than unrelated pairs, a difference that was non-significant.

Source material: blood. The source of this sequence is a woman in her forties in good health. The V gene is TRBV7-2, the J gene TRBJ1-1, with 10 bases fitting TRBD1. In nucleotides, the CDR3 is TGTGCCAGCACCGCGATGGGACAGGGGACTGAAGCTTTCTTT. As protein: CASTAMGQGTEAFF. The variable domain in full, completed from reference TRBV7-2 and TRBJ1-1, reads GAGVSQSPSNKVTEKGKDVELRCDPISGHTALYWYRQSLGQGLEFLIYFQGNSAPDKSGLPSDRFSAERTGGSVSTLTIQRTQQEDSAVYLCASTAMGQGTEAFFGQGTRLTVV.